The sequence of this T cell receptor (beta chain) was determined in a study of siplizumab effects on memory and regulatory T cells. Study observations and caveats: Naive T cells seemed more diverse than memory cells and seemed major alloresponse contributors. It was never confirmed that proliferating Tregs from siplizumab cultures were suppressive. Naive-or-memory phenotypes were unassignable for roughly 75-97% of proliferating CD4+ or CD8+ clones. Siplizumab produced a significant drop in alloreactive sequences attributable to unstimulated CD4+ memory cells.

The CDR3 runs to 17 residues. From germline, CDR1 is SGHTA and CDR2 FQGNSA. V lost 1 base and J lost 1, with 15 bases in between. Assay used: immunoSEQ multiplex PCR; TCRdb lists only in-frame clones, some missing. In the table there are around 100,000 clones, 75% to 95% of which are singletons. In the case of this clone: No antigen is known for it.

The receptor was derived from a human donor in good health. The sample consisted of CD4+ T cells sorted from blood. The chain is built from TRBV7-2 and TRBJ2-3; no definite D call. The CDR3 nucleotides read TGTGCCAGCAGCTTAGTTTCGGATCGGTGGGGCACAGATACGCAGTATTTT. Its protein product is CASSLVSDRWGTDTQYF.